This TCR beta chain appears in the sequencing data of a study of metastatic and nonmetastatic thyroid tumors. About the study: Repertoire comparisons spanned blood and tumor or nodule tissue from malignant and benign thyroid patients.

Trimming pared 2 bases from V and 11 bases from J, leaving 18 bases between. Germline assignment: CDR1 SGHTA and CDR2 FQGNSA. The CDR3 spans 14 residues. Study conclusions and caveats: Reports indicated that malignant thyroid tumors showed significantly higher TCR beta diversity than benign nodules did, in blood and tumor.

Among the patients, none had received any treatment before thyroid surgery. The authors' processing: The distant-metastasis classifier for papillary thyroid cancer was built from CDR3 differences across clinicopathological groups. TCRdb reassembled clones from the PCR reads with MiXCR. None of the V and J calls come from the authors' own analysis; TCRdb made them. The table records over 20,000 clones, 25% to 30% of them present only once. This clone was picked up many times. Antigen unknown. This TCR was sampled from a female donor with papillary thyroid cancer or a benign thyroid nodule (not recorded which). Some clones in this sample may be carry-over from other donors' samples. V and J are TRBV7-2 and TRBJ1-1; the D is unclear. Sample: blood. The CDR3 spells CASSLHWLGINAFF. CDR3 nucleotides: TGTGCCAGCAGCTTACATTGGTTGGGGATTAACGCTTTCTTT.